These 22 T cell receptor beta chains were all obtained from the same sample, sequenced in a study of shared clonotypes between healthy human individuals. Clones were read by immunoSEQ multiplex PCR, and TCRdb kept only the in-frame ones, dropping some. The sample contains around 370,000 clones, 90% to 97% of which appear only once. What was sequenced was memory CD8+ T cells sorted from blood. This sample's subset: CD45RO+ cells pooled with CCR7-negative TemRA cells. These receptors all stem from a man aged 25 to 40 in good health.

The rearrangement uses TRBV16 and TRBJ2-7; 12 nucleotides agree with TRBD1. After removal of 4 bases from V and 4 bases from J, the junction contained 8 bases not matched to a gene. The CDR3 loop spans 16 amino acids. CDR1 KGHSY and CDR2 FQNENV come from the germline V gene. CDR3 bases: TGTGCCAGCAGCCGCCGGGGACAGGGGGCTATTTACGAGCAGTACTTC. Encoded protein: CASSRRGQGAIYEQYF.

The chain recombines TRBV14 with TRBJ2-1, with TRBD2 matching 7 bases. V was pared by 4 bases and J by 0 bases, with 6 bases of the junction left unmatched. There are 16 residues in the CDR3. From germline, CDR1 is SGHDN and CDR2 FVKESK. CDR3 nucleotide sequence: TGTGCCAGCAGCCGAGAGAGCGGGGTCTCCTACAATGAGCAGTTCTTC. Its protein product is CASSRESGVSYNEQFF.

V gene TRBV25-1 combines with J gene TRBJ2-1; tentative D call: TRBD2 (6 bases). This CDR3 has 14 amino acids. Germline CDR1 and CDR2: MGHDK and SYGVNS. V gave up 3 bases and J gave up 10 bases, with 16 bases separating them. The DNA of the CDR3 is TGTGCCAGCAGTGACCCGACGACTAGTCGCGAGCAGTTCTTC. It specifies CASSDPTTSREQFF.

V and J are TRBV6-1 and TRBJ2-5, with TRBD2 matching 15 bases. V lost 4 bases and J lost 2; bases outside the gene matches: 2. The CDR3 is 16 residues long. Looked up from germline, CDR1 is MNHNS and CDR2 is SASEGT. DNA of the CDR3: TGTGCCAGCAGTGCGGGGACTAGCGGGAGGCAAGAGACCCAGTACTTC. Translating gives CASSAGTSGRQETQYF.

V is TRBV4-2 and J is TRBJ2-7, with D possibly matching TRBD1 (5 bases). The CDR3 extends over 13 amino acids. Deletions cut 4 bases from V and 3 bases from J, with 10 bases between. CDR1 is LGHNA and CDR2 is YNFKEQ in the germline V gene. The CDR3: CASSPIRGYEQYF. Written as DNA, the CDR3 is TGTGCCAGCAGCCCCATAAGGGGCTACGAGCAGTACTTC.

This chain connects TRBV28 to TRBJ2-7, with 9 bases lining up with TRBD1. Germline V gene lookup returns CDR1 MDHEN and CDR2 SYDVKM. The CDR3 loop spans 12 amino acids. V trimming: 4 bases; J trimming: 8 bases; junction bases outside the gene matches: 3. This CDR3 is CASSSGQGQQYF. DNA for the CDR3: TGTGCCAGCAGTTCCGGACAGGGGCAGCAGTACTTC.

The chain has TRBV6-6 and TRBJ2-5; D is unresolved. Germline assignment: CDR1 MNHNY and CDR2 SVGAGI (reference sequence). The CDR3 has 12 residues. The V end lost 0 bases, the J end lost 4 bases, and 3 bases lay between the germline ends. CDR3 region: CASSYSLETQYF. Here the CDR3 DNA reads TGTGCCAGCAGTTACTCCCTAGAGACCCAGTACTTC.

J is TRBJ2-3 and V is TRBV5-4, with 9 nucleotides matching TRBD1. V lost 3 bases to trimming and J lost 4 bases; unmatched junction nucleotides: 0. CDR3 size: 13 residues. Germline CDR1 and CDR2: SGHNT and YYREEE (reference sequence). The CDR3 DNA is TGTGCCAGCAGCTGGGACAGGGCAGATACGCAGTATTTT. Its translation is CASSWDRADTQYF.

About this clone: The same CDR3 is also encoded by other DNA sequences in this sample. The chain recombines TRBV5-1 with TRBJ1-4; a possible D gene is TRBD1 (5 bases). Trimming removed 4 bases from V and 5 bases from J, with 9 bases in between. The CDR3 consists of 13 residues. Germline V CDR1 and CDR2: SGHRS, YFSETQ. CDR3 in DNA: TGCGCCAGCAGCAGGGGCTCCAATGAAAAACTGTTTTTT. Encoded protein: CASSRGSNEKLFF. The full variable domain, in which reference TRBV5-1 and TRBJ1-4 provide the parts outside the CDR3, is KAGVTQTPRYLIKTRGQQVTLSCSPISGHRSVSWYQQTPGQGLQFLFEYFSETQRNKGNFPGRFSGRQFSNSRSEMNVSTLELGDSALYLCASSRGSNEKLFFGSGTQLSVL.

This sequence joins TRBV7-2 and TRBJ2-5, with 7 positions matching TRBD2. This CDR3 region has 13 residues. Trimming removed 6 bases from V and 1 base from J; junction bases left unmatched: 2. Germline V gene data show CDR1 as SGHTA and CDR2 as FQGNSA. CDR3 region: CASRLAVQETQYF. Here the CDR3 DNA reads TGTGCCAGCAGGCTAGCGGTCCAAGAGACCCAGTACTTC.

This chain uses TRBV6-5 with TRBJ2-3; the D is unclear. This CDR3 is 15 amino acids long. The V gene's germline CDR1 is MNHEY and CDR2 SVGAGI. The ends were cut back, 7 bases at V and 1 base at J, with 15 bases in the middle. The DNA for the CDR3 is TGTGCCAGCACCGAAAGGGCCAGCGGCACAGATACGCAGTATTTT. This codes for CASTERASGTDTQYF.

For this clone: Other DNA sequences from this sample encode an identical CDR3 as well. V and J are TRBV14 and TRBJ2-7; no reliable D call. V lost 3 bases and J lost 3, with 3 bases in between. CDR1 SGHDN and CDR2 FVKESK come from the germline V gene. This CDR3 spans 11 amino acids. In nucleotides, the CDR3 is TGTGCCAGCAGCCAGGGCTACGAGCAGTACTTC. Protein product: CASSQGYEQYF.

The rearrangement joins TRBV5-1 to TRBJ2-7; TRBD2 matches at 9 bases. This CDR3 is 15 amino acids long. After removal of 5 bases from V and 2 bases from J, the junction contained 8 bases not matched to a gene. Germline assignment: CDR1 SGHRS and CDR2 YFSETQ. Here the CDR3 reads CASRYRAGGPYEQYF. CDR3 bases: TGCGCCAGCAGGTACCGTGCGGGAGGGCCCTACGAGCAGTACTTC. Complete variable domain (other parts from reference TRBV5-1 and TRBJ2-7): KAGVTQTPRYLIKTRGQQVTLSCSPISGHRSVSWYQQTPGQGLQFLFEYFSETQRNKGNFPGRFSGRQFSNSRSEMNVSTLELGDSALYLCASRYRAGGPYEQYFGPGTRLTVT.

The chain uses TRBV19 and TRBJ1-4, with D perhaps matching TRBD1 (5 bases). This CDR3 has 16 amino acids. Between the trimmed V and J ends, which lost 6 bases and 6 bases, there was a span of 20 bases. Germline V gene sequence: CDR1 LNHDA, CDR2 SQIVND (reference sequence). This CDR3 reads CASSPWAPGRYEKLFF. CDR3 DNA: TGTGCCAGTAGCCCCTGGGCCCCGGGACGTTATGAAAAACTGTTTTTT.

This rearrangement joins TRBV20-1 to TRBJ2-5; unclear D gene. This CDR3 is built from 10 residues. The V end was cut by 5 bases, the J end by 9 bases, with 10 bases between. Germline V gene lookup returns CDR1 DFQATT and CDR2 SNEGSKA (reference sequence). CDR3 DNA sequence: TGCAGTGCTCAAGGAGAAGCCCAGTACTTC. Translating gives CSAQGEAQYF.

V usage is TRBV30 and J usage is TRBJ1-1; no clear D gene. Germline-derived CDR1 and CDR2 are GTSNPN and SVGIG (reference sequence). V was cut by 3 bases and J by 2 bases, with 13 bases left in between. This CDR3 comprises 14 residues. The chain's CDR3 is CAWSLGRLNTEAFF. DNA of the CDR3: TGTGCCTGGAGCCTAGGACGGTTAAACACTGAAGCTTTCTTT.

This clone was seen only once. The gene calls are TRBV27 and TRBJ2-5, with D perhaps TRBD1 (5 bases). The V end lost 7 bases, the J end lost 4 bases, and 13 bases lay between the germline ends. There are 13 residues in the CDR3. Germline V gene data show CDR1 as MNHEY and CDR2 as SMNVEV (reference sequence). The CDR3 region has the DNA TGTGCCAGCACCGCCCAGGGTGGAGAGACCCAGTACTTC. This encodes CASTAQGGETQYF.

On this clone: At one end, the junction sequence differs from germline, possibly due to a read error. The chain couples TRBV7-7 to TRBJ1-3, with 8 bases matching TRBD1. The germline V gene has CDR1 SSHAT and CDR2 FNYEAQ (reference sequence). The CDR3 contains 15 residues. CDR3 DNA: TGTGCTAGCAGCGTCGGGACAGGCTCTGGAAACACCATATATTTT. Its protein product is CASSVGTGSGNTIYF.

This chain connects TRBV2 to TRBJ2-1, with TRBD2 matching 11 bases. Trimming removed 6 bases from V and 2 bases from J; junction bases left unmatched: 6. The CDR3 is 16 residues long. Germline values: CDR1 SNHLY, CDR2 FYNNEI. CDR3 DNA sequence: TGTGCCAGCAGGCCCGAACTAGCGGGAGCCTACAATGAGCAGTTCTTC. Translating it yields CASRPELAGAYNEQFF.

The rearrangement uses TRBV2 and TRBJ1-2, with TRBD1 matching over 8 bases. The CDR3 has 16 amino acids. Germline CDR1 reads SNHLY; CDR2 reads FYNNEI. The ends lost 3 bases at V and 2 bases at J; junction bases unmatched: 8. CDR3 protein: CASSDPVQGANYGYTF. The CDR3 DNA follows: TGTGCCAGCAGTGATCCCGTGCAGGGGGCGAACTATGGCTACACCTTC.

In the case of this clone: Other DNA sequences in the sample encode the same CDR3. This chain links TRBV28 with TRBJ2-5; the D is unclear. Trimming took 3 bases from V and 2 from J, leaving 7 bases between them. The germline gives CDR1 MDHEN, CDR2 SYDVKM. The CDR3 is made up of 13 amino acids. CDR3 nucleotides: TGTGCCAGCAGTTTTGGACGGCAAGAGACCCAGTACTTC. It yields the protein CASSFGRQETQYF.

The chain employs TRBV28 and TRBJ2-3; possible D gene TRBD1, 6 bases. The CDR3 runs to 14 residues. Trimming removed 7 bases at V and 5 bases at J, with 16 bases between. The V gene's germline CDR1 is MDHEN and CDR2 SYDVKM. The CDR3 bases are TGTGCCAGCAAATCGACAGGAGTGATAGATACGCAGTATTTT. Translated: CASKSTGVIDTQYF.